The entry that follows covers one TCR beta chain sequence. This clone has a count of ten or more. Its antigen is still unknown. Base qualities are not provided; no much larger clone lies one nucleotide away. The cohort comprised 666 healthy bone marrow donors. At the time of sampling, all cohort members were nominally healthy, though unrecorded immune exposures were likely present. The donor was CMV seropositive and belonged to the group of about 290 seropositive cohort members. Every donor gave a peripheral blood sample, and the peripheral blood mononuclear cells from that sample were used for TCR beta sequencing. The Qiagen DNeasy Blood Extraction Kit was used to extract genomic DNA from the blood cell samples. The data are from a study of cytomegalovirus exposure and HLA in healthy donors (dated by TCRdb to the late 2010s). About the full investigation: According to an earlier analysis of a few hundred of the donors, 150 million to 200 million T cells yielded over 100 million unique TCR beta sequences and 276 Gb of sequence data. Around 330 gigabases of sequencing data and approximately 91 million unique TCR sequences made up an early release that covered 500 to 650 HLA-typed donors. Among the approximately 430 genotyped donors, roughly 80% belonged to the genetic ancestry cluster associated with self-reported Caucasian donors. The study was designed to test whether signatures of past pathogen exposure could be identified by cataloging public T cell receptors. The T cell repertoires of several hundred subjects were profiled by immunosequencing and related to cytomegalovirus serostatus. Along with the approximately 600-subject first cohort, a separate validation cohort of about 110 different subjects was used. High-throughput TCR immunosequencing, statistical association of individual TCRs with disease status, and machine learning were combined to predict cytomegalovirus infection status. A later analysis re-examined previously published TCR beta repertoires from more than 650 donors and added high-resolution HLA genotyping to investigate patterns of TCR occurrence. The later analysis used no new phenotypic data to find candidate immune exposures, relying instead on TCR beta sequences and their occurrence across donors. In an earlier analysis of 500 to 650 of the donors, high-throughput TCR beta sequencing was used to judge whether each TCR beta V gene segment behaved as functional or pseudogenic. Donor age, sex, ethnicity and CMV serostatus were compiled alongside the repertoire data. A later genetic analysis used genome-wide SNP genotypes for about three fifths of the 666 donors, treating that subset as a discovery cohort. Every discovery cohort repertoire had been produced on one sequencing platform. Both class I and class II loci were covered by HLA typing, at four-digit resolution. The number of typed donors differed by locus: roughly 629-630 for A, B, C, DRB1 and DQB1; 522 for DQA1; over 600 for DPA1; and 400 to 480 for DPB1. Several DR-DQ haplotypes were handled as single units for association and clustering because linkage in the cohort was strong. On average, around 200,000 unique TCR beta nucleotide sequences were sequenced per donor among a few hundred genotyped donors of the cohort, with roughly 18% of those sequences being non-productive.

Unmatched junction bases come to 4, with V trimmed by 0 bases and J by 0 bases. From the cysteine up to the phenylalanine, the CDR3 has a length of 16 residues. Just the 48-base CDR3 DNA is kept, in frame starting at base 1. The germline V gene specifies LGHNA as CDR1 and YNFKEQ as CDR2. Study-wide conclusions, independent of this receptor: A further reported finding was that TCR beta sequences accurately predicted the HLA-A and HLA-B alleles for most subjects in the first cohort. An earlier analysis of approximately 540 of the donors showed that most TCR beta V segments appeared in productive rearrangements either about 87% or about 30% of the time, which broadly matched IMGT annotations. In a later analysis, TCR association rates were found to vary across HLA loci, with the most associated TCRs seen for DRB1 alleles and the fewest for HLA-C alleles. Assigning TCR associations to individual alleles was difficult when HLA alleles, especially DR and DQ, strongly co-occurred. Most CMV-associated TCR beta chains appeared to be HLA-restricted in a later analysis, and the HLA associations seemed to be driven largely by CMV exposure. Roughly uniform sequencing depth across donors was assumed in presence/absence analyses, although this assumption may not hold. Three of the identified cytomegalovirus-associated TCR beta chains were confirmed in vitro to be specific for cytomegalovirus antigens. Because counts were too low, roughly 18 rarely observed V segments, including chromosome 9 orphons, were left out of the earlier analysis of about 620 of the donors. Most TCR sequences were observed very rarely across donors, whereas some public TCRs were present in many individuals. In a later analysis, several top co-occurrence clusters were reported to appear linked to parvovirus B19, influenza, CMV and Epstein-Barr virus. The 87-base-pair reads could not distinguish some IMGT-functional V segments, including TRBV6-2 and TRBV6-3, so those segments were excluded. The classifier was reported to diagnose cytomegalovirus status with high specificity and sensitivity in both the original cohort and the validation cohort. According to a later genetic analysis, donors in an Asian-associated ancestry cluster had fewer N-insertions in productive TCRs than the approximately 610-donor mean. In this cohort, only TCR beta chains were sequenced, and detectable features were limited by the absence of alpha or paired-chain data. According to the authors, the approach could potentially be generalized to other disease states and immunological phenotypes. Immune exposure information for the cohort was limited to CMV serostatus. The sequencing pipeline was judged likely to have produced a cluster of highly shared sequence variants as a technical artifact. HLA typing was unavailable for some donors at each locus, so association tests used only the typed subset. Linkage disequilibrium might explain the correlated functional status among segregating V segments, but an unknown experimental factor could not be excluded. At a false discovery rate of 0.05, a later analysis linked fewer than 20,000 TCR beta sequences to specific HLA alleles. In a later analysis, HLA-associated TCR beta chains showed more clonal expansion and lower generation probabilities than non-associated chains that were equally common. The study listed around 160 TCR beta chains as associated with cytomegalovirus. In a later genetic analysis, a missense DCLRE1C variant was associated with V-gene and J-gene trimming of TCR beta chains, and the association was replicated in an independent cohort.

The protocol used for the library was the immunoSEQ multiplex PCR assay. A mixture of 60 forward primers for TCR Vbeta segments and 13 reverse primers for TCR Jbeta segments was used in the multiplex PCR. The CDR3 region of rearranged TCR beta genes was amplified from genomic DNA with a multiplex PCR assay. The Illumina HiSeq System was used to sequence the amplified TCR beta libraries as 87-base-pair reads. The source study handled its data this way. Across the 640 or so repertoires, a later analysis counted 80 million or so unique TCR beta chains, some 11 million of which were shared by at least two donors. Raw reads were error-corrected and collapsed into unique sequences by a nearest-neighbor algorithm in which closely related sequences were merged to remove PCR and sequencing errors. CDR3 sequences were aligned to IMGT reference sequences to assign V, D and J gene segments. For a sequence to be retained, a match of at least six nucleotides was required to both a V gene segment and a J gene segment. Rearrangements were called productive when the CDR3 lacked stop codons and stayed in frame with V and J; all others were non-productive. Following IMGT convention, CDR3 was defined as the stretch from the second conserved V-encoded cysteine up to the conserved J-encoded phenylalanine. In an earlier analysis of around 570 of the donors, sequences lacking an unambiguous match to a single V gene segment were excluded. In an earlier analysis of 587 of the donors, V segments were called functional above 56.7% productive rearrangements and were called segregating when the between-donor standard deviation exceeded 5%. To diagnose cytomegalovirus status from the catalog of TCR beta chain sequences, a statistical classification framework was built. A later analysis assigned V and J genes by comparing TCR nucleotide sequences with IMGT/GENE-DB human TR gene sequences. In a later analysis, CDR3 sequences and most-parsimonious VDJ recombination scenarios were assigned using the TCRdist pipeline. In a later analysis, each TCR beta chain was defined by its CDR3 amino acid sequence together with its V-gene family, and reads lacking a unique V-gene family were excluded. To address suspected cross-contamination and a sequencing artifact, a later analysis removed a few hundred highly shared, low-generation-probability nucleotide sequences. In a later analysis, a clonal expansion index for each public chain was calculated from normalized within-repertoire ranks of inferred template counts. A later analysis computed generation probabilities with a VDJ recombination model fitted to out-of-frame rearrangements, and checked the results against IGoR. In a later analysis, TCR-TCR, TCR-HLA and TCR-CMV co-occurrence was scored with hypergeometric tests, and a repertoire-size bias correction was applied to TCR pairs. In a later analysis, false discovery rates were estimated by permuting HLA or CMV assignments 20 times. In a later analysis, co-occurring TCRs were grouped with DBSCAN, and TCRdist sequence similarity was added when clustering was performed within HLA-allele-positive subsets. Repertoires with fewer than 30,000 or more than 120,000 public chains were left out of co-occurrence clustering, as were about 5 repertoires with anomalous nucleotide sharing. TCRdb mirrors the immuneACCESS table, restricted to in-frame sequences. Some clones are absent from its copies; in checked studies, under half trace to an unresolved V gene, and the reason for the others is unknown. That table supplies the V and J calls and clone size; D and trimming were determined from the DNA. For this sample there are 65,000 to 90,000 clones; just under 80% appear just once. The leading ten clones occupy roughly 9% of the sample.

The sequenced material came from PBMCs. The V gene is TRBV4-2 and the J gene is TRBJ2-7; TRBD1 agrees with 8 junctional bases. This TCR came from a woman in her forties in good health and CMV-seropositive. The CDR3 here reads CASSQDTGTGSYEQYF. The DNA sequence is TGTGCCAGCAGCCAAGATACCGGGACAGGCTCCTACGAGCAGTACTTC.